Given below is one T cell receptor beta chain in context. Amplification yielded TCR beta CDR3 regions, with RNA transcripts as the source. Using the HTBI primer set, a first-round RT-PCR was run on the TCR CDR3. A single record per CDR3 protein comes from TCRdb applying MiXCR to the multiplex PCR reads. The table records 800,000 or so distinct CDR3 sequences, 35% to 45% of them present only once. The data originate from a study of T cells in Graves' hyperthyroidism and ophthalmopathy. This CDR3 region has 13 residues. Germline V gene lookup returns CDR1 MNHEY and CDR2 SVGAGI. Trimming shortened V by 7 bases and J by 6 bases, and 16 bases separated the two germline ends.

This TCR was recovered from a man younger than 35 with Graves' hyperthyroidism. The genes are TRBV6-5 and TRBJ2-7, with a tentative D call TRBD1 (6 bases). The sequenced material came from blood. CDR3 in amino acids: CASNRQVTGEQYF. The CDR3 nucleotides are TGTGCCAGCAACCGACAGGTAACAGGCGAGCAGTACTTC.